The 23 T cell receptor beta chains given below trace back to one sample, sequenced in a study of cytomegalovirus exposure and HLA in healthy donors. A multiplex PCR was run with 60 Vbeta primers and 13 Jbeta primers. Sequencing used immunoSEQ multiplex PCR; TCRdb keeps in-frame clones, though not all of them. The sample shows some 75,000 clones, and roughly 0.89% sits with its ten largest clones. Sequencing was carried out using PBMCs. These receptor sequences come from a boy aged 5-17 years in good health and CMV-seronegative.

The V call is TRBV7-2, the J call TRBJ1-5; TRBD1 aligns across 9 bases. The CDR3 is 15 residues long. After removal of 1 base from V and 2 bases from J, the junction contained 0 bases not matched to a gene. CDR1 is SGHTA, CDR2 FQGNSA, per germline. CDR3 in DNA: TGTGCCAGCAGCTTAGGGACAGGGGGCAATCAGCCCCAGCATTTT. This codes for CASSLGTGGNQPQHF. Complete variable domain (other parts from reference TRBV7-2 and TRBJ1-5): GAGVSQSPSNKVTEKGKDVELRCDPISGHTALYWYRQSLGQGLEFLIYFQGNSAPDKSGLPSDRFSAERTGGSVSTLTIQRTQQEDSAVYLCASSLGTGGNQPQHFGDGTRLSIL.

Of note for this clone: The junction differs from germline at one of its ends, possibly a read error. This chain uses TRBV25-1 with TRBJ1-1; D perhaps matches TRBD1 (6 bases). Germline V gene data show CDR1 as MGHDK and CDR2 as SYGVNS. This CDR3 is 14 amino acids long. DNA for the CDR3: TGTGCCAGCAGGGAAACAGGGTTGAGTATTGAAGATTTCTTT. The encoded protein is CASRETGLSIEDFF. The whole variable domain, remainder taken from reference TRBV25-1 and TRBJ1-1, is EADIYQTPRYLVIGTGKKITLECSQTMGHDKMYWYQQDPGMELHLIHYSYGVNSTEKGDLSSESTVSRIRTEHFPLTLESARPSHTSQYLCASRETGLSIEDFFGQGTRLTVV.

This chain links TRBV10-3 with TRBJ1-1; 11 bases line up with TRBD1. J gave up 0 bases and V 4 bases, and 4 bases lay outside the gene matches. Germline assignment: CDR1 ENHRY and CDR2 SYGVKD. The CDR3 loop spans 16 amino acids. CDR3 region: CAISGGQGGMNTEAFF. The CDR3 DNA reads as TGTGCCATCAGTGGGGGACAGGGGGGTATGAACACTGAAGCTTTCTTT.

V usage is TRBV25-1 and J usage is TRBJ2-7; perhaps TRBD2 as D (6 bases). The CDR3 consists of 17 residues. Germline CDR1 MGHDK, CDR2 SYGVNS. V lost 6 bases and J lost 5, with 26 bases in between. CDR3 in DNA: TGTGCCAGCAGGCCTTTCCTCGGGGGAGACGTTATGGACGAGCAGTACTTC. This encodes CASRPFLGGDVMDEQYF.

J is TRBJ1-5 and V is TRBV10-3; D is undetermined. Germline loops: CDR1 ENHRY, CDR2 SYGVKD. The CDR3 covers 12 residues. Trimming left V 9 bases short and J 3 bases short, with 9 bases between. CDR3 sequence reads: CAIGRDNQPQHF. CDR3 DNA: TGTGCCATTGGGCGTGACAATCAGCCCCAGCATTTT.

The chain links TRBV6-1 to TRBJ1-5, with D perhaps TRBD1 (6 bases). The germline gives CDR1 MNHNS, CDR2 SASEGT. Trimming shortened V by 0 bases and J by 7 bases, and 13 bases separated the two germline ends. CDR3 length: 15 amino acids. The CDR3 here is CASSEAGGHGQPQHF. CDR3 DNA: TGTGCCAGCAGTGAAGCAGGGGGACATGGGCAGCCCCAGCATTTT.

V is TRBV5-7 and J is TRBJ2-7; possibly TRBD1 for D (6 bases). TRBV5-7 is assigned to the ORF class and has an uncertain function. This CDR3 has 13 amino acids. The germline V and J ends were trimmed by 0 bases and 9 bases, with 13 bases remaining between them. CDR3 nucleotides: TGTGCCAGCAGCTTGGAACAGGGCCAGTGGCAGTACTTC. This translates into CASSLEQGQWQYF.

The chain is built from TRBV6-5 and TRBJ2-7, with 8 nucleotides matching TRBD1. This CDR3 is 15 amino acids long. V lost 3 bases to trimming and J lost 2 bases; unmatched junction nucleotides: 6. Germline CDR1 MNHEY, CDR2 SVGAGI. CDR3 region: CASSYGTGDAYEQYF. CDR3 nucleotide sequence: TGTGCCAGCAGTTATGGGACAGGCGACGCCTACGAGCAGTACTTC.

This chain connects TRBV13 to TRBJ2-5; no firm D call. CDR3 size: 14 residues. The V end lost 8 bases, the J end lost 2 bases, and 15 bases lay between the germline ends. Germline CDR1 PRHDT, CDR2 FYEKMQ (reference sequence). CDR3 sequence (DNA): TGTGCCAGCTGTTGGAGTGGCTCGCAAGAGACCCAGTACTTC. It translates to CASCWSGSQETQYF.

V gene TRBV27 combines with J gene TRBJ1-1; D unresolved. Trimming cost V 7 bases and J 3 bases, with 21 bases left between them. Per the germline V gene, CDR1 is MNHEY and CDR2 is SMNVEV (reference sequence). This CDR3 is 16 amino acids long. This CDR3 reads CASTSAEVNSDTEAFF. In DNA, the CDR3 is TGTGCCAGCACCTCTGCGGAAGTTAACTCCGACACTGAAGCTTTCTTT.

This chain links TRBV14 with TRBJ2-2; maybe TRBD2 (6 bases). CDR1 is SGHDN, CDR2 FVKESK, per germline. The CDR3 is 14 residues long. The V end was cut by 0 bases, the J end by 7 bases, with 9 bases between. The DNA for the CDR3 is TGTGCCAGCAGCCAAGATCATAGCGGCGGGGAGCTGTTTTTT. Translated: CASSQDHSGGELFF.

The rearrangement joins TRBV4-2 to TRBJ2-3, with 9 bases identical to TRBD2. The CDR3 length is 16 residues. The ends lost 0 bases at V and 6 bases at J; junction bases unmatched: 7. The V gene's germline CDR1 is LGHNA and CDR2 YNFKEQ. The DNA for the CDR3 is TGTGCCAGCAGCCAAGATCGAAGGCGGGAGGGTGATACGCAGTATTTT. Translating gives CASSQDRRREGDTQYF.

The gene calls are TRBV6-5 and TRBJ2-1, with 7 bases that match TRBD2. The CDR3 totals 14 residues. CDR1 is MNHEY and CDR2 is SVGAGI in the germline V gene. V trimming: 2 bases; J trimming: 5 bases; junction bases outside the gene matches: 3. CDR3 sequence (DNA): TGTGCCAGCAGTTACAGGGGACTAAACAATGAGCAGTTCTTC. The encoded protein is CASSYRGLNNEQFF.

The CDR3 spells CSVESGFKEGTQYF. In DNA form, the CDR3 reads TGCAGCGTTGAGAGCGGGTTCAAGGAGGGTACGCAGTATTTT. The gene calls are TRBV29-1 and TRBJ2-3, with D possibly TRBD2 on 6 matching bases. Germline V gene sequence: CDR1 SQVTM, CDR2 ANQGSEA. V dropped 3 bases and J dropped 8 bases, with 18 bases sitting between them. This CDR3 is 14 amino acids long.

V gene TRBV28 combines with J gene TRBJ1-2; TRBD1 aligns across 8 bases. The CDR3 runs 14 residues. V lost 6 bases and J lost 4; bases outside the gene matches: 7. Germline CDR1 is MDHEN and CDR2 is SYDVKM. CDR3 protein: CASRQGEGFYGYTF. The CDR3 DNA sequence: TGTGCCAGCAGACAGGGGGAAGGTTTCTATGGCTACACCTTC.

The rearrangement uses TRBV29-1 and TRBJ1-2; D not resolved. Germline assignment: CDR1 SQVTM and CDR2 ANQGSEA. V shed 4 bases and J shed 10 bases, with 19 bases lying between them. The CDR3 extends over 13 amino acids. CDR3 nucleotide sequence: TGCAGCGTTGTAGGACTTGGGTTACGGGACTACACCTTC. Protein: CSVVGLGLRDYTF.

This rearrangement joins TRBV5-6 to TRBJ1-5; 7 bases line up with TRBD1. The trim removed 3 bases at V and 1 base at J, leaving 13 bases unmatched. Germline assignment: CDR1 SGHDT and CDR2 YYEEEE. The CDR3 totals 18 residues. CDR3 residues: CASSSATTGKASNQPQHF. The CDR3 coding sequence is TGTGCCAGCAGCTCGGCGACGACAGGGAAAGCAAGCAATCAGCCCCAGCATTTT.

The V and J genes are TRBV7-2 and TRBJ2-7, with 9 bases lining up with TRBD2. With V trimmed by 5 bases and J by 0 bases, 8 bases remained unmatched. CDR1 is SGHTA, CDR2 FQGNSA, per germline. The CDR3 length is 16 residues. CDR3 in amino acids: CASSRIQTSGSYEQYF. The DNA of the CDR3 is TGTGCCAGCAGCCGGATACAGACTAGCGGCTCCTACGAGCAGTACTTC.

The chain employs TRBV28 and TRBJ2-7; D is possibly TRBD2 (5 bases). Trimming stripped 7 bases from V and 2 bases from J, with 12 bases between. Germline CDR1 reads MDHEN; CDR2 reads SYDVKM. The CDR3 extends over 13 amino acids. For the CDR3, the DNA is TGTGCCAGCAAAGAGGGCAGCCCCTACGAGCAGTACTTC. Translated: CASKEGSPYEQYF.

This chain connects TRBV10-2 to TRBJ1-1, with D unclear. CDR1 and CDR2 from the germline V gene are WSHSY and SAAADI. Trimming pared 2 bases from V and 3 bases from J, leaving 4 bases between. This CDR3 contains 12 residues. CDR3 in DNA: TGCGCCAGCAGTGAGCTCGACACTGAAGCTTTCTTT. Its protein is CASSELDTEAFF.

The chain employs TRBV19 and TRBJ2-7; 9 bases align to TRBD2. The CDR3 spans 16 residues. CDR1 is LNHDA, CDR2 SQIVND, per germline (reference sequence). Unmatched junction bases numbered 10, after V lost 5 bases and J lost 2 bases. CDR3 region: CASSSAAGGPPYEQYF. CDR3 DNA sequence: TGTGCCAGTAGTTCGGCAGCGGGAGGCCCCCCCTACGAGCAGTACTTC.

The chain couples TRBV7-2 to TRBJ2-1; D possibly corresponds to TRBD2 (5 bases). This CDR3 is 14 amino acids long. CDR1 SGHTA and CDR2 FQGNSA come from the germline V gene. With 5 bases removed from V and 4 bases from J, the gap between germline ends came to 12 bases. CDR3 DNA sequence: TGTGCCAGCAGCGTGGGAGTGAGATACAATGAGCAGTTCTTC. It codes for CASSVGVRYNEQFF.

This chain joins TRBV20-1 and TRBJ1-1, with a possible D match to TRBD1 (5 bases). The CDR3 sequence is 11 residues long. Germline V lookup: CDR1 DFQATT, CDR2 SNEGSKA (reference sequence). The chain's CDR3 is CSTRVHTEAFF. DNA for the CDR3: TGCAGCACCAGGGTTCACACTGAAGCTTTCTTT.